What follows are 4 T cell receptor beta chains derived from one specimen sequenced in a study of OX40 agonist ivuxolimab in advanced cancers. Generated by immunoSEQ multiplex PCR, the TCRdb table keeps only in-frame clones and is missing some. This table has roughly 87,000 clones, under 95% appearing once. The material was CD4+ or CD8+ T cells sorted from blood, obtained in a trial of the OX40 agonist ivuxolimab. The receptors come from an adult with an advanced solid tumor such as melanoma, head and neck, liver or kidney cancer.

The chain combines TRBV4-3 with TRBJ2-7, with 7 bases fitting TRBD1. Germline CDR1 is LGHNA and CDR2 is YSLEER. V lost 4 bases and J lost 5; bases outside the gene matches: 5. The CDR3 has 13 amino acids. CDR3: CASSLQGEHEQYF. CDR3 in DNA: TGCGCCAGCAGCCTGCAGGGGGAACACGAGCAGTACTTC.

This clone appeared once. The genes are TRBV28 and TRBJ1-3, with a weak D call TRBD1 (5 bases). Germline CDR1 is MDHEN and CDR2 is SYDVKM. The ends were cut back, 4 bases at V and 2 bases at J, with 18 bases in the middle. The CDR3 extends over 17 amino acids. Here the CDR3 reads CASSSIYRQTTGNTIYF. DNA for the CDR3: TGTGCCAGCAGTTCGATTTACAGACAGACAACTGGAAACACCATATATTTT.

The chain has TRBV28 and TRBJ2-7, with D unresolved. V lost 3 bases, J lost 4 bases, and 7 bases lay in between. CDR1 MDHEN and CDR2 SYDVKM come from the germline V gene. The CDR3 totals 12 residues. The CDR3, as DNA: TGTGCCAGCAGTTTCCTTGGGTACGAGCAGTACTTC. Amino acid sequence: CASSFLGYEQYF.

The genes are TRBV4-3 and TRBJ1-1; no firm D call. The V gene's germline CDR1 is LGHNA and CDR2 YSLEER. CDR3 size: 13 residues. V was clipped by 1 base and J by 3 bases, with 6 bases between them. CDR3 region: CASSQASYTEAFF. In nucleotides, the CDR3 is TGCGCCAGCAGCCAAGCTTCGTACACTGAAGCTTTCTTT.